The rows below give T cell receptor beta chains drawn from one sample of a study of cytomegalovirus exposure and HLA in healthy donors. Assay used: immunoSEQ multiplex PCR; TCRdb lists only in-frame clones, some missing. The sample records 100,000 to 150,000 clones, 10% to 13% being singletons. Input material: PBMCs. The receptors stem from a woman aged 18 to 35 in good health and CMV-seropositive. CDR3s include the opening cysteine and the closing phenylalanine or tryptophan. Each record gives: D gene, V gene, clone size, J gene, CDR3 protein, CDR3 DNA. The D gene is left open where the match is weak. Size values are once, few and many counts, or a class for expanded clones, and some rows have none.

TRBD1	TRBV5-1	few	TRBJ2-7	CASSSWTGGYSYEQYF	TGCGCCAGCAGCTCATGGACAGGGGGCTACTCCTACGAGCAGTACTTC
NA	TRBV5-4	NA	TRBJ2-2	CASSGGTALGGELFF	TGTGCCAGCAGCGGGGGGACGGCTCTTGGCGGGGAGCTGTTTTTT
TRBD2	TRBV4-2	few	TRBJ2-2	CASSQDLEAGVTGELFF	TGTGCCAGCAGCCAAGATCTTGAAGCGGGAGTCACCGGGGAGCTGTTTTTT
NA	TRBV6-6	NA	TRBJ1-3	CASSAGAPGNTIYF	TGTGCCAGCAGTGCGGGGGCGCCTGGAAACACCATATATTTT
NA	TRBV29-1	once	TRBJ2-7	CSVEAPEQYF	TGCAGCGTTGAAGCCCCCGAGCAGTACTTC
TRBD2	TRBV7-2	NA	TRBJ2-1	CASSLASGSKYNEQFF	TGTGCCAGCAGCTTAGCTAGCGGGAGCAAGTACAATGAGCAGTTCTTC
NA	TRBV20-1	NA	TRBJ1-5	CSAKSEAQHF	TGCAGTGCTAAGTCGGAGGCCCAGCATTTT
TRBD2	TRBV4-2	NA	TRBJ2-1	CASSQDWTSGTDEQFF	TGTGCCAGCAGCCAAGATTGGACTAGCGGGACCGATGAGCAGTTCTTC
NA	TRBV30	few	TRBJ2-7	CAWSVGRIAGEPYEQYF	TGTGCCTGGAGTGTGGGGCGAATAGCAGGGGAGCCCTACGAGCAGTACTTC
NA	TRBV2	few	TRBJ2-6	CASHTDSGANVLTF	TGTGCCAGTCATACAGACTCTGGGGCCAACGTCCTGACTTTC
NA	TRBV10-3	few	TRBJ1-2	CAISDGTPGSYGYTF	TGTGCCATCAGTGACGGGACTCCGGGGTCCTATGGCTACACCTTC
TRBD2	TRBV27	few	TRBJ2-2	CASSERGTGELFF	TGTGCCAGCAGTGAGCGGGGCACCGGGGAGCTGTTTTTT
NA	TRBV7-2	few	TRBJ2-1	CASSFNSGDQFF	TGTGCCAGCAGCTTTAATTCGGGGGATCAGTTCTTC
TRBD1	TRBV28	NA	TRBJ1-1	CASRGDRVSTEAFF	TGTGCCAGCAGGGGGGACAGGGTCTCCACTGAAGCTTTCTTT
NA	TRBV6-6	few	TRBJ1-1	CASSTWGAEAFF	TGTGCCAGCTCTACCTGGGGAGCCGAAGCTTTCTTT
TRBD2	TRBV6-1	few	TRBJ2-6	CASGRGGANVLTF	TGTGCCAGCGGGAGGGGTGGGGCCAACGTCCTGACTTTC
TRBD1	TRBV7-9	NA	TRBJ2-2	CASTLGQGETGELFF	TGTGCCAGCACCCTGGGACAGGGTGAGACCGGGGAGCTGTTTTTT
TRBD1	TRBV6-1	few	TRBJ1-2	CASSVLGQGVINGYTF	TGTGCCAGCAGTGTTTTGGGACAGGGGGTTATAAATGGCTACACCTTC
NA	TRBV30	few	TRBJ1-2	CAWSIATSTVAGYTF	TGTGCCTGGAGTATAGCGACATCCACGGTGGCTGGCTACACCTTC
NA	TRBV6-1	NA	TRBJ1-3	CASGTDTGNTIYF	TGTGCCAGTGGTACGGACACTGGAAACACCATATATTTT
TRBD1	TRBV5-5	NA	TRBJ1-4	CASSSGGTGVEKLFF	TGTGCCAGCAGCTCCGGGGGGACAGGGGTTGAAAAACTGTTTTTT
TRBD1	TRBV9	few	TRBJ1-1	CASSVGRPGQQAFF	TGTGCCAGCAGCGTAGGACGCCCGGGACAGCAAGCTTTCTTT
NA	TRBV27	few	TRBJ2-1	CASSLRYGGYNEQFF	TGTGCCAGCAGTTTAAGATACGGAGGCTACAATGAGCAGTTCTTC
NA	TRBV5-1	NA	TRBJ2-1	CASSSSGGSYNEQFF	TGCGCCAGCAGCAGTTCCGGGGGCTCCTACAATGAGCAGTTCTTC
TRBD1	TRBV7-6	NA	TRBJ2-5	CASSLIAGGQETQYF	TGTGCCAGCAGCTTAATTGCAGGGGGTCAAGAGACCCAGTACTTC
TRBD2	TRBV4-1	few	TRBJ2-5	CASSPGTSTGETQYF	TGCGCCAGCAGCCCAGGGACTAGCACCGGGGAGACCCAGTACTTC
NA	TRBV13	few	TRBJ1-4	CASSLHTYSGANEKLFF	TGTGCCAGCAGCTTACATACATATTCTGGAGCTAATGAAAAACTGTTTTTT
NA	TRBV29-1	NA	TRBJ2-7	CSVASVDSYEQYF	TGCAGCGTTGCCAGTGTGGACTCCTACGAGCAGTACTTC
TRBD2	TRBV9	NA	TRBJ2-4	CASSVGGGADIQYF	TGTGCCAGCAGCGTAGGGGGAGGGGCGGACATTCAGTACTTC
NA	TRBV27	NA	TRBJ2-5	CASTSGGLETQYF	TGTGCCAGCACTTCGGGGGGCTTGGAGACCCAGTACTTC
NA	TRBV7-2	few	TRBJ1-5	CASSLGTSGLIQPQHF	TGTGCCAGCAGCTTAGGAACTAGCGGACTTATCCAGCCCCAGCATTTT
TRBD2	TRBV19	few	TRBJ2-7	CASSGGGRAVEQYF	TGTGCCAGTAGTGGAGGCGGGAGGGCGGTCGAGCAGTACTTC
NA	TRBV30	NA	TRBJ2-7	CAWSEGSDEQYF	TGTGCCTGGAGTGAGGGTAGCGACGAGCAGTACTTC
TRBD1	TRBV29-1	NA	TRBJ1-2	CSVTGGAIPHGYTF	TGCAGCGTGACAGGGGGCGCGATACCCCATGGCTACACCTTC
NA	TRBV5-4	NA	TRBJ2-7	CASSSSGSYEQYF	TGTGCCAGCAGCTCCTCCGGCTCCTACGAGCAGTACTTC
NA	TRBV11-3	NA	TRBJ2-7	CASSGWAEQYF	TGTGCCAGCAGCGGGTGGGCAGAGCAGTACTTC
NA	TRBV5-1	many	TRBJ1-2	CASSLEGGYGYTF	TGCGCCAGCAGCTTGGAAGGGGGCTATGGCTACACCTTC
NA	TRBV7-9	NA	TRBJ1-1	CASSLLGVGGTEAFF	TGTGCCAGCAGCTTATTGGGGGTGGGGGGCACTGAAGCTTTCTTT
TRBD1	TRBV6-5	NA	TRBJ1-5	CASSQTTGGGQPQHF	TGTGCCAGCAGTCAGACGACAGGGGGCGGTCAGCCCCAGCATTTT
NA	TRBV4-1	NA	TRBJ2-5	CASSHLVGQTQYF	TGCGCCAGCAGCCATTTAGTGGGGCAGACCCAGTACTTC
TRBD1	TRBV6-1	few	TRBJ1-2	CAIATGVGYGYTF	TGTGCCATCGCGACAGGGGTTGGCTATGGCTACACCTTC
NA	TRBV2	NA	TRBJ2-7	CASSDHEQYF	TGTGCCAGCAGTGACCACGAGCAGTACTTC
NA	TRBV6-1	NA	TRBJ1-3	CASRGAAGNTIYF	TGTGCCAGCAGGGGGGCGGCGGGAAACACCATATATTTT
TRBD1	TRBV30	NA	TRBJ1-6	CAWRDPGQGPYNSPLHF	TGTGCCTGGAGAGATCCGGGACAGGGACCCTATAATTCACCCCTCCACTTT
TRBD2	TRBV28	few	TRBJ2-2	CASSSGLAGGPVAGELFF	TGTGCCAGCAGTTCCGGACTAGCGGGAGGGCCGGTCGCCGGGGAGCTGTTTTTT
NA	TRBV5-1	few	TRBJ1-1	CASSLNPGLNTEAFF	TGCGCCAGCAGCTTGAATCCAGGGCTGAACACTGAAGCTTTCTTT
TRBD2	TRBV7-9	NA	TRBJ2-2	CASSAGLANTGELFF	TGTGCCAGCAGCGCGGGACTAGCGAACACCGGGGAGCTGTTTTTT
TRBD2	TRBV30	many	TRBJ2-5	CAWEAGLQETQYF	TGTGCCTGGGAGGCGGGACTACAAGAGACCCAGTACTTC
NA	TRBV10-3	NA	TRBJ2-2	CAIKSASGFPGELFF	TGTGCCATCAAATCCGCGTCAGGGTTCCCCGGGGAGCTGTTTTTT
NA	TRBV13	few	TRBJ2-7	CASSLGRGPYEQYF	TGTGCCAGCAGCTTAGGCAGGGGTCCCTACGAGCAGTACTTC
NA	TRBV7-3	few	TRBJ2-7	CASSSGALGEQYF	TGTGCCAGCAGCAGCGGTGCCTTAGGGGAGCAGTACTTC
NA	TRBV7-6	NA	TRBJ2-7	CASSFLDNGREQYF	TGTGCCAGCAGCTTCCTTGACAATGGGAGAGAGCAGTACTTC
NA	TRBV27	few	TRBJ1-1	CASRVGRYRVGDTEAFF	TGTGCCAGCAGGGTCGGACGCTACAGGGTAGGGGACACTGAAGCTTTCTTT
TRBD2	TRBV6-1	NA	TRBJ2-5	CASSEIAGIAETQYF	TGTGCCAGCAGTGAAATAGCGGGAATAGCGGAGACCCAGTACTTC